This is a list of T cell receptor beta chains from one sample in a study of identical twins. TCRdb analysed the 5' RACE reads with MiXCR anew, one entry per CDR3 protein. The sample holds roughly 1.6 million distinct CDR3 sequences, 25% to 35% seen once. The sequenced sample was cord blood. Every receptor here comes from a newborn girl in good health. The CDR3 runs from the conserved cysteine through the conserved F or W. Some rows mark clone size as missing; the rest say once, few, many or name a class of expanded clone.

j_call v_call clone_size cdr3_aa
TRBJ2-7 TRBV4-2 . CASSRGTSDSYEQYF
TRBJ2-3 TRBV20-1 many CSARVNTDTQYF
TRBJ2-4 TRBV3-1 . CASSRRDHRQNEQYF
TRBJ2-7 TRBV28 few CASEGRSYEQYF
TRBJ2-7 TRBV9 . CASSVRGGTEQYF
. TRBV20-1 few CSAPTSGRAYEQYF
TRBJ1-5 TRBV6-6 few CASSYSRGGQPQHF
TRBJ2-7 TRBV12-3/TRBV12-4 . CASSEPVGSYNEQYF
TRBJ2-7 TRBV11-2 few CASSLRLDNEQYF
TRBJ1-2 TRBV3-1 . CASSQRAPGNYGYTF
TRBJ1-5 TRBV12-3/TRBV12-4 few CASSPTLGSQPQHF
TRBJ2-7 TRBV6-5 . CASSYSRKVPTEQYF
TRBJ1-4 TRBV12-3/TRBV12-4 . CASSLGDLGKLFF
TRBJ1-6 TRBV7-9 . CASSFTLRREAPYNSPLHF
TRBJ2-6 TRBV3-1 few CASSQGTSVVSGANVLTF
. TRBV12-3/TRBV12-4 once CASSTRANEQYF
TRBJ2-5 TRBV10-3 . CAISREGAQQETQYF
TRBJ2-1 TRBV6-5 many CASSYSSEQFF
TRBJ2-3 TRBV2 few CASSEATGGTDTQYF
TRBJ2-7 TRBV28 . CATRADSYEQYF
TRBJ1-1 TRBV29-1 . CSVGARTGESFF
TRBJ2-1 TRBV6-2/TRBV6-3 . CASRALEPEQFF
TRBJ1-2 TRBV7-2 . CASSPVGGRGYTF
TRBJ1-5 TRBV27 . CASKRDPTHSNQPQHF
TRBJ2-3 TRBV7-2 . CASSLGDITDTQYF
TRBJ2-1 TRBV6-6 . CASGGPGDYNERFF
TRBJ2-4 TRBV3-1 . CASSQEKGKGLPKNIQYF
TRBJ2-7 TRBV13 few CASSLGDGYEQYF
. TRBV28 . CASRPGTSLHEQYF
TRBJ2-1 TRBV6-2/TRBV6-3 few CASSYSAGGPNRYNEQFF
TRBJ2-7 TRBV7-6 few CASSLGVNDYEQYF
TRBJ2-3 TRBV9 . CASSVSTGKSTDTQYF
. TRBV25-1 . CASRESVGGKKTQYF
. TRBV20-1 . CSALDNQETQYF
TRBJ2-1 TRBV5-1 many CASSFWAAGAPNEQFF
TRBJ1-2 TRBV2 . CASSELQGWAYGYTF
TRBJ2-1 TRBV3-1 . CASSQGTGRDNEQFF
TRBJ2-7 TRBV12-3/TRBV12-4 . CASSLLSRYYEQYF
TRBJ2-3 TRBV10-1 . CASRPGTSERDTQYF
TRBJ2-3 TRBV5-6 . CASSDNLDFGTDTQYF
TRBJ1-2 TRBV12-3/TRBV12-4 few CASSLFRVPNYGYTF
TRBJ2-7 TRBV20-1 . CSAQGLAGGWYEQYF
TRBJ2-3 TRBV25-1 few CASSDRGRNTQYF